Here is one T cell receptor (beta chain) with its context. The CDR3 spans 14 residues. Germline V CDR1 and CDR2: LNHNV, YYDKDF (reference sequence). The V and J ends lost 0 bases and 7 bases, in that order; junction bases with no gene match: 5. Here immunoSEQ multiplex PCR was the method, and the copy in TCRdb shows in-frame clones only, minus some. The table records 260,000 or so clones, roughly four fifths of them present only once. These data are taken from a study of blood T cell repertoires in COVID-19. Sequencing was done on a sample of peripheral blood. The sequence came from a woman in her seventies with acute or convalescent COVID-19. The J gene is TRBJ1-2, the V gene TRBV15; 7 bases agree with TRBD1. The CDR3 DNA is TGTGCCACCAGCAGAGATAGGGCAGGGGGTGGCTACACCTTC. This codes for CATSRDRAGGGYTF.